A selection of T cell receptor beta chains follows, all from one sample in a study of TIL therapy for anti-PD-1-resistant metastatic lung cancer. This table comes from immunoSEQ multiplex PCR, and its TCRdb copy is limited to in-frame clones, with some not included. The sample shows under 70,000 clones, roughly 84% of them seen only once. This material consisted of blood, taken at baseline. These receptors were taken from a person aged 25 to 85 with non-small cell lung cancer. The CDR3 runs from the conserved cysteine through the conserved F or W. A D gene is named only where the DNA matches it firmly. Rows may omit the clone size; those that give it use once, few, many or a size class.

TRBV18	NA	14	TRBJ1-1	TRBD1	TGTGCCAGCTCAGGACAGGGGGCGAGGACTGAAGCTTTCTTT	CASSGQGARTEAFF
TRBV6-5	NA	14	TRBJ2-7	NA	TGTGCCAGCAGTTACGAGGGGTGGGGTTACGAGCAGTACTTC	CASSYEGWGYEQYF
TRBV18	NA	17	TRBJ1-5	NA	TGTGCCAGCTCAGGAACCGGAGGGTCCGGTAGCAATCAGCCCCAGCATTTT	CASSGTGGSGSNQPQHF
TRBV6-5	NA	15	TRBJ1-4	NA	TGTGCCAGCAGTTACTCGCCGCTCCTGGGGGAAAAACTGTTTTTT	CASSYSPLLGEKLFF
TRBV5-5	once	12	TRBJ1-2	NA	TGTGCCAGCAGCAGAGTAGACTATGGCTACACCTTC	CASSRVDYGYTF
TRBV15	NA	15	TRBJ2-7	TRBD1	TGTGCCACCAGCAGAGTCGCAGGGGGCTCCTACGAGCAGTACTTC	CATSRVAGGSYEQYF
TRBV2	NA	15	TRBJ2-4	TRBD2	TGTGCCAGCAGTCCGACTAGCGGGAGGGTTGACATTCAGTACTTC	CASSPTSGRVDIQYF
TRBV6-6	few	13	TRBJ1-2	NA	TGTGCCAGCAGAATGGGGATCGCCTATGGCTACACCTTC	CASRMGIAYGYTF
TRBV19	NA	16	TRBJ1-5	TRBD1	TGTGCCAGCGGAGAACCAGGGGGGTATAGCAATCAGCCCCAGCATTTT	CASGEPGGYSNQPQHF
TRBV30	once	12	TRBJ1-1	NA	TGTGCCTGGAGTGTACAAGACACCCAAGCTTTCTTT	CAWSVQDTQAFF
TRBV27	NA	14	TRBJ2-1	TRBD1	TGTGCCAGCAGTCCGGGGACAGGGGTAAATGAGCAGTTCTTC	CASSPGTGVNEQFF
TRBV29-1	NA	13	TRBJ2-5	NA	TGCAGCGTTGAACCTGGCGGACAAGAGACCCAGTACTTC	CSVEPGGQETQYF
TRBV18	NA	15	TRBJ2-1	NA	TGTGCCAGCTCACTTCCGGACTCAATTCCATTGGAGCAGTTCTTC	CASSLPDSIPLEQFF
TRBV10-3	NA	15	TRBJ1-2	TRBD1	TGTGCCATCACCAACTACGGACAGGGCGAAAATGGCTACACCTTC	CAITNYGQGENGYTF
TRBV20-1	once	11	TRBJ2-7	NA	TGCAGTGCTAGTCCTACCTACGAGCAGTACTTC	CSASPTYEQYF
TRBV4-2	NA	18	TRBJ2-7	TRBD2	TGTGCCAGCAGCCAAGATCAAGGTGCGGGGGGTAGCTCCTACGAGCAGTACTTC	CASSQDQGAGGSSYEQYF
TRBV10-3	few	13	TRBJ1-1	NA	TGTGCCATCAGTGACCCCGACAGGAGTGAAGCTTTCTTT	CAISDPDRSEAFF
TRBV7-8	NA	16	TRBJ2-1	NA	TGTGCCAGCAGCCACCTTCGCACGGGAGAGGCAGATGAGCAGTTCTTC	CASSHLRTGEADEQFF
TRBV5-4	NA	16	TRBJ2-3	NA	TGTGCCAGCAGCTTTCCCGGCCCGTCTAATCCAGATACGCAGTATTTT	CASSFPGPSNPDTQYF
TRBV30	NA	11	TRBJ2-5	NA	TGTGCCTGGAGCGGATTAGAGACCCAGTACTTC	CAWSGLETQYF
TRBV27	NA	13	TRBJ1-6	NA	TGTGCCAGCAGTTTATCAGTCCGAGCGGGCCTCCACTTT	CASSLSVRAGLHF
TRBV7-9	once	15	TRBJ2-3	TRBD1	TGTGCCAGCAGCTATGACAGGGCAAGCACAGATACGCAGTATTTT	CASSYDRASTDTQYF
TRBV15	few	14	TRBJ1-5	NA	TGTGCCACCAGCAGAGAAGTTAGCAATCAGCCCCAGCATTTT	CATSREVSNQPQHF
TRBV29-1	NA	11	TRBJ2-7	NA	TGCAGCGTTGGACTGGGCTACGAGCAGTACTTC	CSVGLGYEQYF
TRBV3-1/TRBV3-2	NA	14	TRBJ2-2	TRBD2	TGTGCCAGCAGCCCGGGGACTAGCGCCGGGGAGCTGTTTTTT	CASSPGTSAGELFF
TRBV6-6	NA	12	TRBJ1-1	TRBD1	TGTGCCAGCGCCCCAGGGGGGGGGCGGGCTTTCTTT	CASAPGGGRAFF
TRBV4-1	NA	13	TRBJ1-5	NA	TGCGCCAGCAGCCAAGAAGCATTCGAGTCCCAGCATTTT	CASSQEAFESQHF
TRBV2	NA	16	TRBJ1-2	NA	TGTGCCAGCAGTACGGTGCCCTCGACAGAGAACTATGGCTACACCTTC	CASSTVPSTENYGYTF
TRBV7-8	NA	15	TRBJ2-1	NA	TGTGCCAGCAGCACTAGGCGGAGCTCCTACAATGAGCAGTTCTTC	CASSTRRSSYNEQFF
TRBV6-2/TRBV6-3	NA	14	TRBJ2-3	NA	TGTGCCAGCAGTTACGTAGGGCTCACAGATACGCAGTATTTT	CASSYVGLTDTQYF